A single sample gave rise to the 7 T cell receptor beta chains below, sequenced in a study of T cell responses to AZD1222 COVID-19 vaccine. Method: immunoSEQ multiplex PCR; TCRdb's copy keeps in-frame clones and lacks some. The sample lists 150,000 to 200,000 clones, more than 85% occurring once. This material consisted of peripheral blood, taken on day 0 of AZD1222 vaccination. These receptor sequences come from an adult in good health.

The chain carries TRBV6-5 and TRBJ2-5; 10 nucleotides match TRBD2. J gave up 1 base and V 4 bases, and 0 bases lay outside the gene matches. The V gene's germline CDR1 is MNHEY and CDR2 SVGAGI. The CDR3 is 14 residues long. The CDR3 protein is CASSWTSGQETQYF. The CDR3 DNA reads TGTGCCAGCAGTTGGACTAGCGGCCAAGAGACCCAGTACTTC.

This sequence joins TRBV6-4 and TRBJ2-7; TRBD2 is a possible D gene (5 bases). The V and J ends lost 6 bases and 0 bases respectively, with 21 bases between them. The CDR3 is made up of 17 amino acids. Germline V gene data show CDR1 as MRHNA and CDR2 as SNTAGT. CDR3 in DNA: TGTGCCAGCAGGAGAAAGGGAGAATACATGAGCTCCTACGAGCAGTACTTC. This sequence encodes CASRRKGEYMSSYEQYF.

The rearrangement links TRBV10-3 to TRBJ2-2; tentatively, D is TRBD1 (6 bases). V dropped 10 bases and J dropped 0 bases, with 12 bases sitting between them. The germline gives CDR1 ENHRY, CDR2 SYGVKD. This CDR3 has 14 amino acids. The CDR3, as DNA: TGTGCCAGTGGGGACACACCGAACACCGGGGAGCTGTTTTTT. Translating it yields CASGDTPNTGELFF.

V and J are TRBV5-1 and TRBJ1-6; 10 positions agree with TRBD1. V dropped 3 bases and J dropped 8; count of bases not matched to a gene: 2. This CDR3 has 14 amino acids. CDR1 and CDR2 (germline): SGHRS, YFSETQ. For the CDR3, the DNA is TGCGCCAGCAGCTGGGGGACAGGGGATTCACCCCTCCACTTT. This sequence encodes CASSWGTGDSPLHF.

This chain links TRBV3-1 (or the pseudogene TRBV3-2) with TRBJ2-1; D unclear. V dropped 1 base and J dropped 6 bases, with 16 bases sitting between them. Germline lookup yields CDR1 LGHDT and CDR2 YNNKEL (reference sequence). The CDR3 extends over 16 amino acids. The CDR3: CASSQATATVGNEQFF. The DNA of the CDR3 is TGTGCCAGCAGCCAAGCTACGGCAACTGTGGGCAATGAGCAGTTCTTC.

The chain combines TRBV12-2 with TRBJ1-2; TRBD1 is the table's D call and was not checked against the DNA. TRBV12-2 has pseudogene status. The CDR3 runs to 15 residues. The chain's CDR3 is CASRFYPREVVQTAF. The CDR3 DNA is TGTGCAAGTCGCTTTTATCCCAGGGAAGTGGTACAAACAGCCTTC.

V is TRBV5-4 and J is TRBJ1-6; 8 nucleotides match TRBD1. The CDR3 is 15 residues long. With V trimmed by 4 bases and J by 4 bases, 4 bases remained unmatched. Germline V CDR1 and CDR2: SGHNT, YYREEE (reference sequence). For the CDR3, the DNA is TGTGCCAGCAGCCCCCGGACAGGGTATAATTCACCCCTCCACTTT. Translation: CASSPRTGYNSPLHF.